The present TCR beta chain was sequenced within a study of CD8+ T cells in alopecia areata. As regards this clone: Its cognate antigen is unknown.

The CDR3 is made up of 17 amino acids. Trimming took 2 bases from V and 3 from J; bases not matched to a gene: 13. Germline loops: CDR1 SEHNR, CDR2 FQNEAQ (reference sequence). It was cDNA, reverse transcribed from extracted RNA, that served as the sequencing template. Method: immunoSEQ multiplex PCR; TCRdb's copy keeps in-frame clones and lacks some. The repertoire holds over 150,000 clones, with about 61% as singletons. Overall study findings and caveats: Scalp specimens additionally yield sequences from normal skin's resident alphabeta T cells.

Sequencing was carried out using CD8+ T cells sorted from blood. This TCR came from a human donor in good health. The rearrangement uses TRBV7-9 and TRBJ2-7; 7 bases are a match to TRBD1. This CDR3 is CASSLFKSTGKDYEQYF. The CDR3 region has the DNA TGTGCCAGCAGCTTATTTAAGTCGACAGGGAAAGACTACGAGCAGTACTTC.